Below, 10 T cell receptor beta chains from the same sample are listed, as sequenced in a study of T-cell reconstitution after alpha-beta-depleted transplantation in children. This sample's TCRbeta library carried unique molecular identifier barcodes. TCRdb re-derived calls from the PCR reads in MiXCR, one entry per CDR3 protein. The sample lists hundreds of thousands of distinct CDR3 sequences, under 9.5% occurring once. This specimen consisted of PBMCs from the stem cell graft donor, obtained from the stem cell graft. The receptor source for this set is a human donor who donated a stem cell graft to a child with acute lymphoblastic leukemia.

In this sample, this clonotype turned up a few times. The DNA for the CDR3 is TGCAGTGCTAGCTGGCAGGGGGGCAAAAACATTCAGTACTTC. This gives the protein CSASWQGGKNIQYF. The rearrangement links TRBV20-1 to TRBJ2-4; D might be TRBD1 (7 bases). The CDR3 sequence is 14 residues long. The germline V and J ends were trimmed by 3 bases and 3 bases, with 12 bases remaining between them. The germline CDR1 and CDR2 sequences are DFQATT and SNEGSKA (reference sequence).

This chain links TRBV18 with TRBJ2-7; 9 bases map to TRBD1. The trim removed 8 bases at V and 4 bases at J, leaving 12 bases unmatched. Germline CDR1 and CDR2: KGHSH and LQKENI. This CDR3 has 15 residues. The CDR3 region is CASTLMDRGGYEQYF. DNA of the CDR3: TGTGCCAGCACCCTAATGGACAGGGGTGGGTACGAGCAGTACTTC.

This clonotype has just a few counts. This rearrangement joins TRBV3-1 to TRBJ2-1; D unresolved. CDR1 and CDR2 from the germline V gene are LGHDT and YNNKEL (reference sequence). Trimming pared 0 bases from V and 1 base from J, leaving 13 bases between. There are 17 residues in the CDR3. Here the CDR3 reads CASSQDLSRKSYNEQFF. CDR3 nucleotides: TGTGCCAGCAGCCAAGATCTCTCTAGAAAATCCTACAATGAGCAGTTCTTC.

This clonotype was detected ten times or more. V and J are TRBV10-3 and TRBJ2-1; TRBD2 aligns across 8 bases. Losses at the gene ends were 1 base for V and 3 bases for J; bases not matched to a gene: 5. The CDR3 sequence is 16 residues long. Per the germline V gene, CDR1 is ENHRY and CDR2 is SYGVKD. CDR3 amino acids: CAISEFAGGVYNEQFF. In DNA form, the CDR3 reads TGTGCCATCAGTGAGTTTGCGGGGGGCGTCTACAATGAGCAGTTCTTC.

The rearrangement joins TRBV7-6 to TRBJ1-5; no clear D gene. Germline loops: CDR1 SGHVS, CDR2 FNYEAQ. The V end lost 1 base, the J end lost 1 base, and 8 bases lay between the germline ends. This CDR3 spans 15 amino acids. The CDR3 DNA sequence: TGTGCCAGCAGCTTAGTCCCATCCAGCAATCAGCCCCAGCATTTT. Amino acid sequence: CASSLVPSSNQPQHF.

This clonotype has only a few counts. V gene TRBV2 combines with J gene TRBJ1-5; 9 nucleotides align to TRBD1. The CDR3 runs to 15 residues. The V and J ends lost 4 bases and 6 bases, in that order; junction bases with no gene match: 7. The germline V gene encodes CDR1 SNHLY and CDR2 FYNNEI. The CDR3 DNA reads TGTGCCAGCAGTGGCGGGACAGGGTTAGGTCAGCCCCAGCATTTT. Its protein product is CASSGGTGLGQPQHF.

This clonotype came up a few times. In DNA, the CDR3 is TGCAGTGCTTTACTAGCGGGGAACTACGAGCAGTACTTC. Amino acid sequence: CSALLAGNYEQYF. The chain has TRBV20-1 and TRBJ2-7; 10 bases match TRBD2. V dropped 5 bases and J dropped 3; count of bases not matched to a gene: 4. Germline V gene sequence: CDR1 DFQATT, CDR2 SNEGSKA (reference sequence). The CDR3 sequence is 13 residues long.

Written as DNA, the CDR3 is TGTGCCAGCAGCTTAGCGGCAGGGGCGAACTATGGCTACACCTTC. Residues: CASSLAAGANYGYTF. The chain has TRBV7-8 and TRBJ1-2; a possible D gene is TRBD1 (6 bases). CDR1 SGHVS and CDR2 FQNEAQ come from the germline V gene. Between the trimmed V and J ends, which lost 0 bases and 2 bases, there was a span of 10 bases. The length of the CDR3 is 15 residues.

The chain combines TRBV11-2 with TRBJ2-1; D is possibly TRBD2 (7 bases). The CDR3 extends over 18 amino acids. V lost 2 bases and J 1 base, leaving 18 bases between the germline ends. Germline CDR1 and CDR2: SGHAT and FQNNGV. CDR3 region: CASSLSPGGGGSYNEQFF. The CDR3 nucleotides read TGTGCCAGCAGCTTATCCCCGGGCGGGGGCGGGTCCTACAATGAGCAGTTCTTC. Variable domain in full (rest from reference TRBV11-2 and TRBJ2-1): EAGVAQSPRYKIIEKRQSVAFWCNPISGHATLYWYQQILGQGPKLLIQFQNNGVVDDSQLPKDRFSAERLKGVDSTLKIQPAKLEDSAVYLCASSLSPGGGGSYNEQFFGPGTRLTVL.

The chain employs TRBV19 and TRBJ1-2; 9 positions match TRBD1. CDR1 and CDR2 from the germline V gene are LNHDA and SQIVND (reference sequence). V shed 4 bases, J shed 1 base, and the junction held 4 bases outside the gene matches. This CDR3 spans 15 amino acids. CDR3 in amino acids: CASSTGTGRNYGYTF. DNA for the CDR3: TGTGCCAGTAGTACCGGGACAGGGCGTAACTATGGCTACACCTTC.